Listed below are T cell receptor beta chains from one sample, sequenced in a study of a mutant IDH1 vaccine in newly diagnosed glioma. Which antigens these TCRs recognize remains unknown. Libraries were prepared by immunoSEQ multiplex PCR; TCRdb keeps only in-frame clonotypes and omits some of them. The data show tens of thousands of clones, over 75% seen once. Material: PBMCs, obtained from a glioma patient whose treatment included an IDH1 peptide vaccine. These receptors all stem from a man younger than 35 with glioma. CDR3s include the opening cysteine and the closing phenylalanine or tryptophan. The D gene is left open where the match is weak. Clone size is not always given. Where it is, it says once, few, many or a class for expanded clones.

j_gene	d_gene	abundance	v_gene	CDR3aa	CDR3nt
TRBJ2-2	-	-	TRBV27	CASSLIWGEGGELFF	TGTGCCAGCAGTTTAATATGGGGAGAGGGCGGGGAGCTGTTTTTT
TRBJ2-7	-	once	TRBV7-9	CASTVGTVSSEQYF	TGTGCCAGCACCGTGGGGACTGTCTCTTCCGAGCAGTACTTC
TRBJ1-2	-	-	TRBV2	CACPGVRYGYTF	TGTGCCTGTCCGGGGGTGCGGTATGGCTACACCTTC
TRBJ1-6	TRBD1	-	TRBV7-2	CASSVTGAVGYNSPLHF	TGTGCCAGCAGCGTAACAGGGGCGGTAGGCTATAATTCACCCCTCCACTTT
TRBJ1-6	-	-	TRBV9	CASSVDPVWAAHSPLHF	TGTGCCAGCAGCGTAGATCCTGTTTGGGCAGCACATTCACCCCTCCACTTT
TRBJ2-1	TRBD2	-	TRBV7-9	CASSDSGRLYEQFF	TGTGCCAGCAGCGATAGCGGGAGACTGTATGAGCAGTTCTTC
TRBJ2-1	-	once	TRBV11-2	CASSSDSFGGDEQFF	TGTGCCAGCAGCTCCGACTCCTTCGGTGGTGATGAGCAGTTCTTC
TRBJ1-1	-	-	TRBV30	CAWRPDGPEAFF	TGTGCCTGGAGACCGGATGGCCCTGAAGCTTTCTTT
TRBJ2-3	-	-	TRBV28	CASSLISGRSTDTQYF	TGTGCCAGCAGTTTAATCTCAGGACGGAGCACAGATACGCAGTATTTT
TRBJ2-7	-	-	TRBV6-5	CASSYSVLLYEQYF	TGTGCCAGCAGTTACTCTGTACTTCTCTACGAGCAGTACTTC
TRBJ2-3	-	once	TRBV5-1	CASSSVRGTTDTQYF	TGCGCCAGCAGCTCGGTTCGGGGGACCACAGATACGCAGTATTTT
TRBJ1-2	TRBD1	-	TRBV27	CASSLRGRGSYGYTF	TGTGCCAGCAGTTTACGGGGCAGGGGGTCCTATGGCTACACCTTC
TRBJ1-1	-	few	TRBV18	CASSPAVNTEAFF	TGTGCCAGCTCACCGGCTGTGAACACTGAAGCTTTCTTT
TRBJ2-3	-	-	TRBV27	CASSPQTGTSTQYF	TGTGCCAGCAGTCCTCAGACCGGGACATCTACGCAGTATTTT
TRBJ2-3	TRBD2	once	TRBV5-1	CASSDRTSGLGTDTQYF	TGCGCCAGCAGCGACAGGACTAGCGGGTTGGGGACAGATACGCAGTATTTT
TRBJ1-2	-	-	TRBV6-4	CASRLTDSTSGGYTF	TGTGCCAGCAGATTAACGGACAGTACCTCGGGAGGCTACACCTTC
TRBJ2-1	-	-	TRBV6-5	CASSSAALGQFF	TGTGCCAGCAGTTCGGCCGCCCTAGGGCAGTTCTTC
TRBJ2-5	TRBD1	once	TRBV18	CASSPWTGGEETQYF	TGTGCCAGCTCACCATGGACAGGGGGTGAAGAGACCCAGTACTTC
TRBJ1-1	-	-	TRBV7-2	CASSQWTALNTEAFF	TGTGCCAGCAGCCAGTGGACGGCTCTGAACACTGAAGCTTTCTTT
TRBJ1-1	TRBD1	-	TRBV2	CASSGQGSTEAFF	TGTGCCAGCAGCGGACAGGGGAGCACTGAAGCTTTCTTT
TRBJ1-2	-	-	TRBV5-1	CASSLEAVRGGGYTF	TGCGCCAGCAGCTTGGAGGCCGTTAGGGGTGGGGGCTACACCTTC
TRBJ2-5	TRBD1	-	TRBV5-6	CASSRDRRSETQYF	TGTGCCAGCAGCCGGGACAGGAGGTCCGAGACCCAGTACTTC
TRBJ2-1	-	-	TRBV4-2	CASSQYNEQFF	TGTGCCAGCAGCCAATACAATGAGCAGTTCTTC
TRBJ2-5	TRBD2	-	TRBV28	CASRVAGAETQYF	TGTGCCAGCAGGGTAGCGGGAGCAGAGACCCAGTACTTC
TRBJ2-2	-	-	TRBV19	CASSSTDWNTGELFF	TGTGCCAGTAGTAGTACGGACTGGAACACCGGGGAGCTGTTTTTT
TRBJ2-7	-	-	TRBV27	CASSLLTGEGQYF	TGTGCCAGCAGTCTCCTTACAGGGGAGGGGCAGTACTTC
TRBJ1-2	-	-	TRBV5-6	CASIDSGAGPLSGTF	TGTGCCAGCATCGACTCGGGGGCAGGGCCCCTCTCGGGGACCTTC